These T cell receptor beta chains were read from a single sample in a study of cytomegalovirus exposure and HLA in healthy donors. The method was immunoSEQ multiplex PCR; TCRdb's version includes in-frame clones alone and lacks a portion of them. The data contain more than 80,000 clones, around 77% of them singletons. Sequencing was performed on PBMCs. The source is a woman in her sixties in good health and CMV-seropositive. The CDR3 runs from the conserved cysteine through the conserved F or W. Fields, in order: CDR3 protein, CDR3 DNA, V gene, clone size, J gene, D gene. A D gene is named only where the DNA matches it firmly. A clone size is listed for some rows: how often the clone was seen (once, few, many), or a class if it is expanded.

CASRRSGDSNQPQHF | TGCGCCAGCAGACGGTCCGGGGATAGCAATCAGCCCCAGCATTTT | TRBV5-1 | NA | TRBJ1-5 | NA
CAWSEQQETQYF | TGTGCCTGGAGCGAACAACAAGAGACCCAGTACTTC | TRBV30 | NA | TRBJ2-5 | NA
CASSYRGGTEAFF | TGTGCCAGCAGTTACCGGGGGGGGACTGAAGCTTTCTTT | TRBV2 | NA | TRBJ1-1 | NA
CASRTPGVGNEQFF | TGTGCCAGCAGAACCCCCGGGGTGGGTAATGAGCAGTTCTTC | TRBV28 | NA | TRBJ2-1 | NA
CASSPRDSNEKLFF | TGTGCCAGCTCACCAAGGGACAGTAATGAAAAACTGTTTTTT | TRBV18 | NA | TRBJ1-4 | TRBD1
CASTMGLAGGEQYF | TGTGCCAGCACCATGGGACTAGCGGGAGGCGAGCAGTACTTC | TRBV6-5 | few | TRBJ2-7 | TRBD2
CASSTPRDRGQDTQYF | TGTGCCAGCTCAACACCGCGGGACAGGGGGCAAGATACGCAGTATTTT | TRBV18 | NA | TRBJ2-3 | TRBD1
CASSHRSGQQPQHF | TGTGCCAGCAGCCATAGATCGGGACAACAGCCCCAGCATTTT | TRBV4-2 | few | TRBJ1-5 | NA
CASSMIQSGDEKLFF | TGCGCCAGCAGCATGATACAGTCGGGGGATGAAAAACTGTTTTTT | TRBV5-1 | few | TRBJ1-4 | NA
CASSDLLAGVDTQYF | TGTGCCAGCAGTGACCTACTAGCGGGAGTTGATACGCAGTATTTT | TRBV2 | NA | TRBJ2-3 | TRBD2
CASATGPGANVLTF | TGTGCCAGCGCTACAGGGCCTGGGGCCAACGTCCTGACTTTC | TRBV7-3 | once | TRBJ2-6 | NA
CASLSPSTVRRTEAFF | TGTGCCAGCCTATCCCCGTCGACAGTTAGGCGGACTGAAGCTTTCTTT | TRBV7-9 | few | TRBJ1-1 | NA
CATSGQGTEKLFF | TGTGCCACCAGCGGGCAGGGAACGGAAAAACTGTTTTTT | TRBV15 | NA | TRBJ1-4 | NA
CASSVYSSYNEQFF | TGTGCCAGCAGTGTCTATAGCTCCTACAATGAGCAGTTCTTC | TRBV6-1 | NA | TRBJ2-1 | NA
CASSQDPSGSAYEQYF | TGTGCCAGCAGCCAAGATCCTAGCGGAAGCGCCTACGAGCAGTACTTC | TRBV4-2 | NA | TRBJ2-7 | TRBD2
CAISAGTSANEQFF | TGTGCCATCAGTGCGGGGACTAGCGCTAATGAGCAGTTCTTC | TRBV10-3 | NA | TRBJ2-1 | TRBD2
CASSVAGGPYNEQFF | TGTGCCAGCAGCGTAGCGGGCGGGCCCTACAATGAGCAGTTCTTC | TRBV9 | NA | TRBJ2-1 | NA
CASSIAPEYEQYF | TGTGCCAGTAGTATAGCCCCAGAATACGAGCAGTACTTC | TRBV19 | NA | TRBJ2-7 | NA
CASSRDSNYEQYF | TGCGCCAGCAGTCGGGACAGCAACTACGAGCAGTACTTC | TRBV10-1 | NA | TRBJ2-7 | TRBD1
CASSLNSGRAGWEQYF | TGTGCCAGCAGCTTAAATAGCGGGAGGGCCGGTTGGGAGCAGTACTTC | TRBV5-4 | once | TRBJ2-5 | TRBD2
CASSILYNEQFF | TGTGCCAGCAGCATCCTGTACAATGAGCAGTTCTTC | TRBV7-9 | NA | TRBJ2-1 | NA
CACALRGEQFF | TGTGCCTGCGCCCTCCGGGGTGAGCAGTTCTTC | TRBV30 | NA | TRBJ2-1 | NA
CASSYGTARYGYTF | TGTGCCAGCAGCTATGGGACAGCTAGATATGGCTACACCTTC | TRBV6-5 | few | TRBJ1-2 | TRBD1
CASSGTGEDYGYTF | TGTGCCAGCAGCGGCACAGGGGAGGACTATGGCTACACCTTC | TRBV5-4 | once | TRBJ1-2 | TRBD1
CASSQLGTENTGELFF | TGTGCCAGCAGCCAATTAGGAACAGAAAACACCGGGGAGCTGTTTTTT | TRBV14 | NA | TRBJ2-2 | NA
CAWSVTLTSGHYNEQFF | TGTGCCTGGAGTGTTACCCTGACTAGCGGGCACTACAATGAGCAGTTCTTC | TRBV30 | NA | TRBJ2-1 | TRBD2
CASSQLGGADTQYF | TGTGCCAGCAGCCAATTGGGAGGAGCAGATACGCAGTATTTT | TRBV4-2 | NA | TRBJ2-3 | NA
CACRRLNTGELFF | TGCGCCTGCCGGAGGCTTAACACCGGGGAGCTGTTTTTT | TRBV5-1 | NA | TRBJ2-2 | NA
CASKIGGSGYEQYF | TGTGCCAGCAAAATTGGGGGGAGTGGATACGAGCAGTACTTC | TRBV2 | NA | TRBJ2-7 | NA
CASSQGRFSEKLFF | TGTGCCAGCAGTCAGGGGCGTTTTAGTGAAAAACTGTTTTTT | TRBV28 | NA | TRBJ1-4 | NA
CASSPPPTSDEQFF | TGTGCCAGCAGTCCTCCGCCGACTTCGGATGAGCAGTTCTTC | TRBV4-2 | NA | TRBJ2-1 | NA
CASREGQGDIEAFF | TGTGCCAGCAGAGAGGGACAGGGAGACATTGAAGCTTTCTTT | TRBV2 | NA | TRBJ1-1 | TRBD1
CATVRDFNQPQHF | TGTGCCACCGTCAGGGACTTCAATCAGCCCCAGCATTTT | TRBV6-6 | few | TRBJ1-5 | NA
CASSLGENTEAFF | TGTGCCAGCAGTCTAGGGGAGAACACTGAAGCTTTCTTT | TRBV2 | NA | TRBJ1-1 | NA
CATSRAGSGSPLHF | TGTGCCACCAGCAGAGCGGGATCTGGGTCACCCCTCCACTTT | TRBV15 | NA | TRBJ1-6 | NA
CASSLYQATYEQYF | TGCGCCAGCAGCTTGTATCAGGCAACCTACGAGCAGTACTTC | TRBV5-1 | few | TRBJ2-7 | NA
CASSPSGSIRGYFTDTQYF | TGCGCCAGCAGCCCTAGCGGGAGTATCAGGGGGTATTTCACAGATACGCAGTATTTT | TRBV5-1 | NA | TRBJ2-3 | TRBD2